These 21 T cell receptor beta chains originate from one sample sequenced in a study of CD8 T cells in ankylosing spondylitis. TCRdb re-called the 5' RACE reads through MiXCR, storing one row per CDR3 protein. The profile shows 200,000 or so distinct CDR3 sequences, 18% of them singletons. The sequenced material came from blood, either unsorted or a sorted T cell fraction (not recorded which). These receptors came from a male donor under 30 with ankylosing spondylitis or in good health (not recorded which).

The CDR3 coding sequence is TGCAGTGCTAGGTCCGTCATAGCGGGAGGTAACAATGAGCAGTTCTTC. Protein: CSARSVIAGGNNEQFF. V gene TRBV20-1 combines with J gene TRBJ2-1, with 10 bases aligning to TRBD2. V shed 3 bases, J shed 5 bases, and the junction held 10 bases outside the gene matches. This CDR3 is 16 amino acids long. Germline V lookup: CDR1 DFQATT, CDR2 SNEGSKA (reference sequence).

This clonotype was counted ten times or more. This chain uses TRBV7-9 with TRBJ2-3; 10 bases are a match to TRBD2. CDR1 and CDR2 (germline): SEHNR, FQNEAQ (reference sequence). This CDR3 is 17 amino acids long. The V gene end was trimmed by 0 bases and the J gene end by 2 bases; junction bases not matched to a gene: 5. The chain's CDR3 is CASSLALAGGATDTQYF. Here the CDR3 DNA reads TGTGCCAGCAGCTTAGCCTTAGCGGGAGGAGCCACAGATACGCAGTATTTT.

The V call is TRBV20-1, the J call TRBJ2-7, with D perhaps given as TRBD1 or TRBD2 (6 bases each). The germline V gene encodes CDR1 DFQATT and CDR2 SNEGSKA (reference sequence). The CDR3 extends over 13 amino acids. Trimming removed 1 base from V and 6 bases from J, with 13 bases in between. In nucleotides, the CDR3 is TGCAGTGCTAGAGCGGCACAGGGAGGCGAGCAGTACTTC. It is translated as CSARAAQGGEQYF.

This rearrangement joins TRBV6-5 to TRBJ2-5, with D possibly matching TRBD1 (5 bases). Germline-derived CDR1 and CDR2 are MNHEY and SVGAGI. Trimming stripped 2 bases from V and 4 bases from J, with 11 bases between. The CDR3 consists of 14 residues. The CDR3 sequence is CASSYKGQGETQYF. The CDR3, as DNA: TGTGCCAGCAGTTACAAGGGGCAGGGAGAGACCCAGTACTTC.

This clonotype was picked up many times. Here the CDR3 DNA reads TGTGCCAGCAGCCAGACAGGGGGCCCTGGCTACACCTTC. The encoded protein is CASSQTGGPGYTF. The chain joins TRBV14 to TRBJ1-2, with 10 bases aligning to TRBD1. CDR1 is SGHDN, CDR2 FVKESK, per germline. The CDR3 has 13 amino acids. V shed 3 bases and J 7 bases; nucleotides not matched to a gene: 2. Looking up the rest from reference TRBV14 and TRBJ1-2 gives the full variable domain: EAGVTQFPSHSVIEKGQTVTLRCDPISGHDNLYWYRRVMGKEIKFLLHFVKESKQDESGMPNNRFLAERTGGTYSTLKVQPAELEDSGVYFCASSQTGGPGYTFGSGTRLTVV.

The gene calls are TRBV20-1 and TRBJ1-1; D unclear. The CDR3 extends over 12 amino acids. V was cut by 7 bases and J by 3 bases, with 12 bases left in between. CDR1 and CDR2 from the germline V gene are DFQATT and SNEGSKA (reference sequence). Written as DNA, the CDR3 is TGCAGTGGAAGGACTGGGGACACTGAAGCTTTCTTT. Translated: CSGRTGDTEAFF.

The table lists this clonotype with many counts. The chain has TRBV4-3 and TRBJ2-2, with D unclear. CDR1 and CDR2 (germline): LGHNA, YSLEER. The CDR3 sequence is 15 residues long. Trimming pared 3 bases from V and 9 bases from J, leaving 17 bases between. The CDR3 coding sequence is TGCGCCAGCAGCCACAAAAAAGACGGTTACCGGGAGCTGTTTTTT. Encoded protein: CASSHKKDGYRELFF.

This clonotype occurred many times. The V and J genes are TRBV4-1 and TRBJ1-5; no clear D. CDR1 is MGHRA and CDR2 is YSYEKL in the germline V gene. The V end lost 0 bases, the J end lost 5 bases, and 11 bases lay between the germline ends. The CDR3 runs to 15 residues. As DNA, the CDR3 is TGCGCCAGCAGCCAAGAGGAGGACGGGGATCAGCCCCAGCATTTT. The encoded protein is CASSQEEDGDQPQHF.

At least ten counts were recorded for this clonotype. The chain uses TRBV5-5 and TRBJ2-2, with TRBD2 matching over 7 bases. The CDR3 is 16 amino acids. V trimming: 0 bases; J trimming: 6 bases; junction bases outside the gene matches: 8. CDR1 is SGHKS and CDR2 is YYEKEE in the germline V gene (reference sequence). CDR3 sequence: CASSLAGGRSSGELFF. DNA of the CDR3: TGTGCCAGCAGCTTGGCGGGGGGTAGAAGTTCCGGGGAGCTGTTTTTT.

At least ten counts were recorded for this clonotype. A junction boundary mismatches the germline segment, possibly from a read error. This sequence joins TRBV12-3 or TRBV12-4 and TRBJ2-1; either TRBD1 or TRBD2 may supply D (5 bases each). The CDR3 runs to 11 residues. The CDR3 DNA reads TGTGCCAGCAGCCTGGGACGGCTACTACGGTTC. Its translation is CASSLGRLLRF.

This clonotype was seen repeatedly, ten times or more. The V gene is TRBV27, the J gene TRBJ2-1, with a possible D match to TRBD2 (5 bases). This CDR3 is 15 amino acids long. Per germline, CDR1 MNHEY and CDR2 SMNVEV (reference sequence). Trimming removed 7 bases at V and 1 base at J, with 14 bases between. CDR3 region: CASIEAGSSYNEQFF. As DNA, the CDR3 is TGTGCCAGCATCGAGGCGGGTAGTTCCTACAATGAGCAGTTCTTC.

There are many counts of this clonotype. CDR3 protein: CSLRGGSAYEQYF. As DNA, the CDR3 is TGCAGTCTAAGGGGGGGGAGTGCCTACGAGCAGTACTTC. V and J are TRBV20-1 and TRBJ2-7; weak D call: TRBD2 (7 bases). Germline V lookup: CDR1 DFQATT, CDR2 SNEGSKA (reference sequence). The V gene lost 8 bases and the J gene lost 2 bases, with 16 bases spanning the gap. The CDR3 runs 13 residues.

This clonotype was counted ten times or more. V usage is TRBV12-3 or TRBV12-4 and J usage is TRBJ2-1; the D gene is possibly TRBD2 (6 bases). V dropped 5 bases and J dropped 4 bases, with 15 bases sitting between them. The CDR3 length is 15 residues. The CDR3: CASSEGTRPYNEQFF. CDR3 DNA: TGTGCCAGCAGTGAAGGGACTCGACCTTACAATGAGCAGTTCTTC.

Ten or more counts support this clonotype. The rearrangement uses TRBV29-1 and TRBJ2-6; D unresolved. The CDR3 spans 14 residues. From germline, CDR1 is SQVTM and CDR2 ANQGSEA. Between the trimmed V and J ends, which lost 5 bases and 2 bases, there was a span of 10 bases. CDR3 DNA: TGCAGCGTTCGCCCGGACGCTGGGGCCAACGTCCTGACTTTC. Its translation: CSVRPDAGANVLTF.

This clonotype was detected ten times or more. The V gene is TRBV7-2, the J gene TRBJ2-3; D not certain. The germline gives CDR1 SGHTA, CDR2 FQGNSA. CDR3 length equals 15 residues. The V gene lost 2 bases and the J gene lost 3 bases, with 12 bases spanning the gap. The DNA of the CDR3 is TGTGCCAGCAGCTTATTAACGGATTTAACAGATACGCAGTATTTT. This codes for CASSLLTDLTDTQYF. Variable domain in full (rest from reference TRBV7-2 and TRBJ2-3): GAGVSQSPSNKVTEKGKDVELRCDPISGHTALYWYRQSLGQGLEFLIYFQGNSAPDKSGLPSDRFSAERTGGSVSTLTIQRTQQEDSAVYLCASSLLTDLTDTQYFGPGTRLTVL.

This clonotype appeared many times. V usage is TRBV11-2 and J usage is TRBJ2-5; D is perhaps TRBD2 (5 bases). V was shortened by 4 bases and J by 7 bases, with 13 bases between the two germline ends. This CDR3 spans 13 amino acids. Germline V CDR1 and CDR2: SGHAT, FQNNGV. The CDR3 coding sequence is TGTGCCAGCAGCTCGGAGCGACGGGGGACCCAGTACTTC. This gives the protein CASSSERRGTQYF. Full variable domain (remainder filled in from reference TRBV11-2 and TRBJ2-5): EAGVAQSPRYKIIEKRQSVAFWCNPISGHATLYWYQQILGQGPKLLIQFQNNGVVDDSQLPKDRFSAERLKGVDSTLKIQPAKLEDSAVYLCASSSERRGTQYFGPGTRLLVL.

This clonotype was counted many times. J is TRBJ2-5 and V is TRBV4-1, with D possibly being TRBD1 (5 bases). V lost 0 bases to trimming and J lost 1 base, with 12 bases between them. The germline V gene encodes CDR1 MGHRA and CDR2 YSYEKL. This CDR3 is 16 amino acids long. As DNA, the CDR3 is TGCGCCAGCAGCCAAGAGGGGCAGGGCCTCCAAGAGACCCAGTACTTC. Translated, it gives CASSQEGQGLQETQYF.

This clonotype was counted many times. The chain links TRBV5-1 to TRBJ2-7, with D perhaps TRBD2 (6 bases). CDR3 length: 15 residues. Trimming took off 5 bases at V and 0 bases at J, with 15 bases between the two ends. The germline gives CDR1 SGHRS, CDR2 YFSETQ. CDR3 in amino acids: CASSDGGASSYEQYF. The CDR3, as DNA: TGCGCCAGCAGTGACGGGGGTGCGAGCTCCTACGAGCAGTACTTC.

The sample holds many counts of this clonotype. The chain combines TRBV30 with TRBJ2-2; 8 bases line up with TRBD2. Germline-derived CDR1 and CDR2 are GTSNPN and SVGIG (reference sequence). The length of the CDR3 is 14 residues. Trimming at V came to 2 bases and at J to 7 bases, leaving 6 bases not matched to a gene. The CDR3 bases are TGTGCCTGGAGTTTAGGGACTAGAGGCGGGGAGCTGTTTTTT. Its translation is CAWSLGTRGGELFF.

This clonotype occurred once. This chain joins TRBV7-8 and TRBJ2-1, with D possibly called TRBD1 or TRBD2 (6 bases each). CDR1 and CDR2 (germline): SGHVS, FQNEAQ. The ends were cut back, 0 bases at V and 0 bases at J, with 12 bases in the middle. The CDR3 has 17 amino acids. The CDR3 loop is CASSLADGGSSYNEQFF. The DNA of the CDR3 is TGTGCCAGCAGCTTAGCGGACGGGGGCAGCTCCTACAATGAGCAGTTCTTC.

There are many counts of this clonotype. This chain joins TRBV5-1 and TRBJ1-1; no definite D call. The germline CDR1 and CDR2 sequences are SGHRS and YFSETQ. V was shortened by 0 bases and J by 5 bases, with 8 bases between the two germline ends. The CDR3 runs 13 residues. The CDR3 loop is CASSLGTVTEAFF. The DNA of the CDR3 is TGCGCCAGCAGCTTGGGGACGGTAACTGAAGCTTTCTTT. The full variable domain, in which reference TRBV5-1 and TRBJ1-1 provide the parts outside the CDR3, is KAGVTQTPRYLIKTRGQQVTLSCSPISGHRSVSWYQQTPGQGLQFLFEYFSETQRNKGNFPGRFSGRQFSNSRSEMNVSTLELGDSALYLCASSLGTVTEAFFGQGTRLTVV.